What follows are 14 T cell receptor beta chains derived from one specimen sequenced in a study of CD8 T cells in Susac syndrome. About 0.5 to 1 ug RNA was reverse transcribed with random hexamers. TCRdb processed the immunoSEQ multiplex PCR reads anew with MiXCR; each CDR3 protein has one entry. The sample has approximately 280,000 distinct CDR3 sequences, roughly 85% seen once; the top ten hold around 0.12%. Sequenced material: CD8+ T cells from PBMCs. Receptors were obtained from a human donor with multiple sclerosis.

The CDR3 is CASSPEFSFTYEQYF. The CDR3 DNA follows: TGCGCCAGCAGCCCGGAGTTTAGTTTTACCTACGAGCAGTACTTC. The J gene is TRBJ2-7, the V gene TRBV5-1, with D hard to call. Germline assignment: CDR1 SGHRS and CDR2 YFSETQ. This CDR3 has 15 residues. V lost 4 bases and J 2 bases, leaving 16 bases between the germline ends. Full variable domain (outside the CDR3, taken from reference TRBV5-1 and TRBJ2-7): KAGVTQTPRYLIKTRGQQVTLSCSPISGHRSVSWYQQTPGQGLQFLFEYFSETQRNKGNFPGRFSGRQFSNSRSEMNVSTLELGDSALYLCASSPEFSFTYEQYFGPGTRLTVT.

This chain joins TRBV2 and TRBJ2-7; TRBD2 agrees at 7 bases. The germline CDR1 and CDR2 sequences are SNHLY and FYNNEI. V trimming: 6 bases; J trimming: 7 bases; junction bases outside the gene matches: 15. The CDR3 spans 15 residues. The CDR3 DNA sequence: TGTGCCAGCAGGAGCCGGACTAGAATAATATCGGAGCAGTACTTC. This encodes CASRSRTRIISEQYF.

This clonotype was picked up one time. The chain carries TRBV12-3 or TRBV12-4 and TRBJ2-5; D is uncertain. Between the trimmed V and J ends, which lost 4 bases and 3 bases, there was a span of 15 bases. The CDR3 sequence is 15 residues long. Here the CDR3 reads CASSSDRLLKETQYF. The CDR3, as DNA: TGTGCCAGCAGTTCCGACCGACTGCTAAAAGAGACCCAGTACTTC.

V usage is TRBV7-9 and J usage is TRBJ2-1; 9 bases match TRBD2. CDR1 and CDR2 from the germline V gene are SEHNR and FQNEAQ (reference sequence). V lost 4 bases to trimming and J lost 0 bases; unmatched junction nucleotides: 7. The CDR3 length is 17 residues. The CDR3, as DNA: TGTGCCAGCAGCTCTCCTGTTAGCGGGAGCTCCTACAATGAGCAGTTCTTC. This codes for CASSSPVSGSSYNEQFF.

The chain carries TRBV23-1 and TRBJ1-2; no clear D gene. TRBV23-1 falls under the ORF class, with uncertain function. The V and J ends lost 2 bases and 4 bases respectively, with 5 bases between them. This CDR3 is built from 12 residues. The CDR3 spells CASSQDCYGYTF. In nucleotides, the CDR3 is TGCGCCAGCAGTCAAGACTGCTATGGCTACACCTTC.

The rearrangement links TRBV29-1 to TRBJ2-7; 8 nucleotides line up with TRBD1. This CDR3 comprises 14 residues. CDR1 and CDR2 (germline): SQVTM, ANQGSEA. Unmatched junction bases numbered 8, after V lost 5 bases and J lost 2 bases. CDR3 bases: TGCAGCGTTAACCGACAGGGGATTCCCTACGAGCAGTACTTC. This sequence encodes CSVNRQGIPYEQYF.

The chain links TRBV9 to TRBJ2-6; 7 nucleotides agree with TRBD1. The CDR3 sequence is 16 residues long. V dropped 3 bases and J dropped 0; count of bases not matched to a gene: 3. Germline-derived CDR1 and CDR2 are SGDLS and YYNGEE. CDR3 coding DNA: TGTGCCAGCAGCGCAGCAGGGGGCTCTGGGGCCAACGTCCTGACTTTC. Translated: CASSAAGGSGANVLTF.

This clonotype was detected only once. The chain links TRBV4-1 to TRBJ1-5; D is perhaps TRBD1 (5 bases). Deletions cut 0 bases from V and 6 bases from J, with 18 bases between. The germline V gene encodes CDR1 MGHRA and CDR2 YSYEKL. The CDR3 consists of 17 residues. The CDR3, as DNA: TGCGCCAGCAGCCAAGACCCTCAGGGTTTCGGCGGTCAGCCCCAGCATTTT. This codes for CASSQDPQGFGGQPQHF.

The chain recombines TRBV29-1 with TRBJ2-7, with D uncertain. The CDR3 is 12 residues long. The germline V and J ends were trimmed by 7 bases and 0 bases, with 10 bases remaining between them. CDR1 is SQVTM and CDR2 is ANQGSEA in the germline V gene. CDR3 loop: CSASSSSYEQYF. The CDR3 region has the DNA TGCAGCGCCTCAAGTAGCTCCTACGAGCAGTACTTC.

V gene TRBV28 combines with J gene TRBJ2-7; D gene uncertain. Trimming stripped 7 bases from V and 2 bases from J, with 12 bases between. This CDR3 has 13 amino acids. The V gene's germline CDR1 is MDHEN and CDR2 SYDVKM. The CDR3 loop is CASTNIITYEQYF. CDR3 sequence (DNA): TGTGCCAGCACCAACATTATAACCTACGAGCAGTACTTC.

The chain combines TRBV18 with TRBJ2-2, with a weak D call TRBD1 (5 bases). Germline CDR1 KGHSH, CDR2 LQKENI. Trimming removed 3 bases from V and 1 base from J, with 18 bases in between. CDR3 length: 18 amino acids. The CDR3 region is CASSPSGNRYVNTGELFF. The CDR3 coding sequence is TGTGCCAGCTCACCGTCAGGGAACCGATACGTGAACACCGGGGAGCTGTTTTTT.

The chain uses TRBV30 and TRBJ2-5; 9 bases are a match to TRBD2. The germline CDR1 and CDR2 sequences are GTSNPN and SVGIG (reference sequence). J lost 6 bases, V lost 1 base, and 9 bases had no gene match. This CDR3 comprises 15 residues. The CDR3 is CAWSDTRREGKTQYF. The CDR3 DNA sequence: TGTGCCTGGAGTGACACTAGGCGGGAGGGAAAGACCCAGTACTTC.

V gene TRBV5-1 combines with J gene TRBJ2-7; the match to TRBD1 covers 7 bases. Germline loops: CDR1 SGHRS, CDR2 YFSETQ. J was trimmed by 3 bases and V by 0 bases; bases with no gene match: 3. The CDR3 sequence is 14 residues long. CDR3 sequence: CASSLAGQHYEQYF. Written as DNA, the CDR3 is TGCGCCAGCAGCTTGGCGGGACAGCACTACGAGCAGTACTTC.

A single count supports this clonotype. This rearrangement joins TRBV7-9 to TRBJ2-1; TRBD1 matches at 7 bases. The CDR3 extends over 15 amino acids. In germline, CDR1 is SEHNR, CDR2 FQNEAQ (reference sequence). The V and J ends lost 1 base and 6 bases, in that order; junction bases with no gene match: 6. In nucleotides, the CDR3 is TGTGCCAGCAGCTTAGTTGACAGGGATCTCAATGAGCAGTTCTTC. Its protein is CASSLVDRDLNEQFF.